A selection of T cell receptor beta chains follows, all from one sample in a study of cytomegalovirus exposure and HLA in healthy donors. Produced via immunoSEQ multiplex PCR; TCRdb's table is partial and in-frame only. The sample yields about 150,000 clones, about 80% seen once. The sample comprised PBMCs. The source is a man aged 25 to 40 in good health and CMV-seropositive. Both conserved end residues are part of each CDR3. The order of the fields is J gene, D gene, V gene, CDR3 protein. A D gene is named only where the DNA matches it firmly.

J gene: TRBJ2-7; D gene: -; V gene: TRBV28; CDR3 protein: CASSFGGSQAYEQYF
J gene: TRBJ2-3; D gene: TRBD2; V gene: TRBV5-1; CDR3 protein: CASSFLGLAGPSTDTQYF
J gene: TRBJ2-2; D gene: TRBD1; V gene: TRBV11-2; CDR3 protein: CASRGQGNTGELFF
J gene: TRBJ1-5; D gene: TRBD1; V gene: TRBV10-3; CDR3 protein: CAISEVQGGQPQHF
J gene: TRBJ1-2; D gene: TRBD1; V gene: TRBV14; CDR3 protein: CASSQVATGPNYGYTF
J gene: TRBJ1-5; D gene: -; V gene: TRBV6-6; CDR3 protein: CASSYGGGGNQPQHF
J gene: TRBJ2-1; D gene: TRBD2; V gene: TRBV7-2; CDR3 protein: CASSPRLAGGPSGRNEQFF
J gene: TRBJ2-3; D gene: -; V gene: TRBV19; CDR3 protein: CASSIGYPGPDTQYF
J gene: TRBJ2-3; D gene: TRBD2; V gene: TRBV7-2; CDR3 protein: CASSRRRGGRGTDTQYF
J gene: TRBJ1-1; D gene: -; V gene: TRBV28; CDR3 protein: CASRASRATEAFF
J gene: TRBJ2-3; D gene: -; V gene: TRBV6-6; CDR3 protein: CASSYGNTDTQYF
J gene: TRBJ2-7; D gene: TRBD1; V gene: TRBV7-2; CDR3 protein: CASSPGFRTGSSYEQYF
J gene: TRBJ1-1; D gene: TRBD1; V gene: TRBV7-3; CDR3 protein: CASSLRGQGSLNTEAFF
J gene: TRBJ2-7; D gene: TRBD2; V gene: TRBV5-1; CDR3 protein: CASSSSGTSSYEQYF
J gene: TRBJ2-1; D gene: TRBD2; V gene: TRBV9; CDR3 protein: CASSGTSGGAGEQFF
J gene: TRBJ1-2; D gene: TRBD1; V gene: TRBV28; CDR3 protein: CASSFPTGQAYGYTF
J gene: TRBJ2-4; D gene: TRBD1; V gene: TRBV7-9; CDR3 protein: CASSQNRDSDKNIQYF
J gene: TRBJ1-1; D gene: -; V gene: TRBV4-2; CDR3 protein: CASSSGTDHKGGFF
J gene: TRBJ2-7; D gene: TRBD1; V gene: TRBV27; CDR3 protein: CASSLGTGGTYEQYF
J gene: TRBJ2-5; D gene: TRBD2; V gene: TRBV11-2; CDR3 protein: CASSLLPGLAVSRRETQYF
J gene: TRBJ1-2; D gene: TRBD1; V gene: TRBV28; CDR3 protein: CASSGDRGGWYGYTF
J gene: TRBJ2-1; D gene: TRBD2; V gene: TRBV19; CDR3 protein: CASSRQAGGNFGEQFF
J gene: TRBJ1-1; D gene: -; V gene: TRBV9; CDR3 protein: CASSVEALAGGTEAFF
J gene: TRBJ1-1; D gene: -; V gene: TRBV5-1; CDR3 protein: CASSLEAGSRTEAFF
J gene: TRBJ1-6; D gene: -; V gene: TRBV29-1; CDR3 protein: CSARAGPANSPLHF
J gene: TRBJ2-3; D gene: -; V gene: TRBV6-5; CDR3 protein: CASTRTGSTDTQYF
J gene: TRBJ2-1; D gene: -; V gene: TRBV7-9; CDR3 protein: CASSLDGSGATNEQFF
J gene: TRBJ2-1; D gene: TRBD1; V gene: TRBV5-1; CDR3 protein: CASSNDRGPYNEQFF
J gene: TRBJ2-1; D gene: TRBD2; V gene: TRBV11-3; CDR3 protein: CASSLLGGGVYNEQFF
J gene: TRBJ1-2; D gene: TRBD1; V gene: TRBV28; CDR3 protein: CASSTGDYGYTF
J gene: TRBJ2-7; D gene: -; V gene: TRBV7-9; CDR3 protein: CASSPAYEQYF
J gene: TRBJ2-3; D gene: -; V gene: TRBV5-1; CDR3 protein: CASSLPGSFTDTQYF
J gene: TRBJ2-7; D gene: TRBD2; V gene: TRBV6-1; CDR3 protein: CASSEVAGVYEQYF
J gene: TRBJ2-2; D gene: -; V gene: TRBV11-3; CDR3 protein: CASSLRLALSTGELFF
J gene: TRBJ2-1; D gene: TRBD2; V gene: TRBV7-8; CDR3 protein: CASSLVIAGVVNEQFF
J gene: TRBJ2-2; D gene: -; V gene: TRBV28; CDR3 protein: CASLQPGTGELFF
J gene: TRBJ2-7; D gene: TRBD2; V gene: TRBV6-5; CDR3 protein: CASSYLTSGSIYEQYF
J gene: TRBJ2-5; D gene: TRBD1; V gene: TRBV7-8; CDR3 protein: CASSFWDRSQETQYF
J gene: TRBJ2-7; D gene: TRBD1; V gene: TRBV4-1; CDR3 protein: CASSQPGQGSSYEQYF
J gene: -; D gene: TRBD1; V gene: TRBV4-1; CDR3 protein: CASSQERAGTGAYEQYF
J gene: TRBJ2-5; D gene: -; V gene: TRBV6-5; CDR3 protein: CASSHRVGETQYF
J gene: TRBJ1-2; D gene: -; V gene: TRBV2; CDR3 protein: CASRRFLGYTF
J gene: TRBJ2-7; D gene: -; V gene: TRBV28; CDR3 protein: CASSWRGRQALHEQYF
J gene: TRBJ1-2; D gene: -; V gene: TRBV5-1; CDR3 protein: CASSPRGGEDYGYTF
J gene: -; D gene: TRBD2; V gene: TRBV4-3; CDR3 protein: CASSQAGGGRGYEQYF
J gene: TRBJ2-3; D gene: TRBD2; V gene: TRBV18; CDR3 protein: CASSITSGSPDTQYF
J gene: TRBJ1-3; D gene: -; V gene: TRBV6-1; CDR3 protein: CASSERSSGNTIYF